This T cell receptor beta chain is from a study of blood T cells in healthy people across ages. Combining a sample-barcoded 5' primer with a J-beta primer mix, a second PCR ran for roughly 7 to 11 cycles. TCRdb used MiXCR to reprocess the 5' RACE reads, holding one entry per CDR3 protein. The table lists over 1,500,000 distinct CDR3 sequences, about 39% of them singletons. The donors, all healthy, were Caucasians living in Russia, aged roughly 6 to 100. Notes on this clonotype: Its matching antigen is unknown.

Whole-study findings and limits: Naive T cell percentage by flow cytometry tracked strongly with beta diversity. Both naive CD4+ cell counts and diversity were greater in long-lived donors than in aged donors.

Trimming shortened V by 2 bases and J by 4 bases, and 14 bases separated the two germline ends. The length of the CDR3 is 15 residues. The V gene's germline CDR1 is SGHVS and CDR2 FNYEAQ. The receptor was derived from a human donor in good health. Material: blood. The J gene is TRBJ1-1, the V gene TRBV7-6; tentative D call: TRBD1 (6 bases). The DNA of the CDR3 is TGTGCCAGCAGCTTATCCCTCAGGGGTCCCACTGAAGCTTTCTTT. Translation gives CASSLSLRGPTEAFF.